Listed below are T cell receptor beta chains from one sample, sequenced in a study of radiotherapy plus CTLA-4 blockade in lung cancer. TCRdb's copy holds only in-frame clones and misses some; the assay was immunoSEQ multiplex PCR. The sample comprises some 100,000 clones, more than 65% of which are singletons, and over 4% rests with the top ten. Source: peripheral blood, taken from a patient treated with radiotherapy plus ipilimumab. Source of these receptors: a human donor with non-small cell lung cancer who had a partial response to radiotherapy plus ipilimumab. The conserved cysteine and the conserved F or W are not part of the CDR3 here. The order of the fields is J gene, V gene, CDR3 protein.

>TRBJ2-3|TRBV6-5
ASSRTSGTDTQY
>TRBJ1-2|TRBV4-2
ASSQDVGGPNYGYT
>TRBJ2-7|TRBV7-2
ASSLRGGTGSSYEQY
>TRBJ2-2|TRBV18
ASSPRLAGGTGELF
>TRBJ2-7|TRBV5-4
ASSQERRGAFSYEQY
>TRBJ1-1|TRBV7-2
ASSLLGAGGEAF
>TRBJ1-1|TRBV5-1
ASSSPQGDSQTNTEAF
>TRBJ2-5|TRBV6-1
ASSEQAGLSSETQY
>TRBJ2-6|TRBV28
ASAGTGISRGGAAGANVLT
>TRBJ2-1|TRBV10-3
AITRTGASNEQF
>TRBJ2-2|TRBV5-4
ASSFHSTGELF
>TRBJ1-4|TRBV4-2
ASSQEAGSLEKLF
>TRBJ2-2|TRBV13
ASSRTGAGELF
>TRBJ1-5|TRBV27
ASSLSQGGQPQH
>TRBJ2-3|TRBV12-5
ASGLGAPPDTQY
>TRBJ1-1|TRBV5-1
ASSVFGGETEAF
>TRBJ1-1|TRBV4-1
ASSQGPRQVSMNTEAF
>TRBJ2-7|TRBV7-9
ASSFEQSYEQY
>TRBJ2-1|TRBV4-1
ASSQDVTSGTWNEQF
>TRBJ2-3|TRBV4-2
ASSQDSKRDTDTQY
>TRBJ1-3|TRBV28
ASSHRPGQGGGYGNTIY
>TRBJ2-2|TRBV15
ATSRELAGAGELF
>TRBJ1-6|TRBV11-3
ASSLDSLSPLH
>TRBJ2-1|TRBV7-2
ASSPNRSGEQF
>TRBJ2-3|TRBV11-2
ASSLAALAGYTDTQY
>TRBJ2-7|TRBV5-1
ASSLGGTYEQY
>TRBJ1-2|TRBV27
ASSLVSGAGNYGYT
>TRBJ2-2|TRBV7-8
ASSRLAGGSTGELF
>TRBJ1-6|TRBV7-6
ASSPSSRTEGSPLH
>TRBJ1-1|TRBV5-1
ASSPTRDRSAEAF
>TRBJ2-1|TRBV29-1
SVQGGLFSYNEQF
>TRBJ1-2|TRBV5-1
ASSLDQGSIYGYT
>TRBJ1-2|TRBV5-4
ASSLGTANYGYT
>TRBJ2-1|TRBV9
ASSFIAVSSYNEQF
>TRBJ2-7|TRBV28
ASSSTRLAGVAEQY
>TRBJ2-2|TRBV6-5
ASSTYNTGELF
>TRBJ2-1|TRBV7-2
ASSSGRASGYNEQF
>TRBJ2-3|TRBV18
ASSPGLITDTQY
>TRBJ1-2|TRBV4-2
ASSQDSAAGTLYGYT
>TRBJ1-5|TRBV28
ASSFGDSNQPQH
>TRBJ2-3|TRBV27
ASSSTGATQY
>TRBJ2-3|TRBV6-5
ASSYTGGGTDTQY
>TRBJ2-1|TRBV7-2
ASRQGTGCF
>TRBJ1-1|TRBV28
ASKQGARTEAF
>TRBJ1-4|TRBV28
ASSRPVRQAEKLF
>TRBJ2-5|TRBV7-2
ASSSFFGYQETQY
>TRBJ2-3|TRBV6-1
ASSEGLGQY
>TRBJ1-1|TRBV27
ASSRPAERGQRDTEAF
>TRBJ2-7|TRBV30
AWRLAASYEQY
>TRBJ2-7|TRBV10-3
AISATSANSYEQY
>TRBJ2-3|TRBV6-5
ASSYRGRVKDTQY